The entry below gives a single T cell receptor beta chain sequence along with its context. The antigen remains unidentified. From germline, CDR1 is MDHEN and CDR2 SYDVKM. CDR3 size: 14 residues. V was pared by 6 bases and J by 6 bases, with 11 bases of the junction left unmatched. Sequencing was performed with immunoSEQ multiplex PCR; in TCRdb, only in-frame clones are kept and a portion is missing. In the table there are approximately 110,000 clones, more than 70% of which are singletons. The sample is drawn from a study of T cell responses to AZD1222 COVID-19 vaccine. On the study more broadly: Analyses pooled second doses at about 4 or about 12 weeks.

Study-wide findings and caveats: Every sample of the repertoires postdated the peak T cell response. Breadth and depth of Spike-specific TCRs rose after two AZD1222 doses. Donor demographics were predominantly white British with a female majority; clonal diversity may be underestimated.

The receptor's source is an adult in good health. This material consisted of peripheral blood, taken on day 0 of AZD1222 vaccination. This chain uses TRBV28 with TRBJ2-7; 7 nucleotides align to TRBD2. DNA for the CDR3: TGTGCCAGCAGGGTAACGGGAGGACGGCCCGAGCAGTACTTC. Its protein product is CASRVTGGRPEQYF.